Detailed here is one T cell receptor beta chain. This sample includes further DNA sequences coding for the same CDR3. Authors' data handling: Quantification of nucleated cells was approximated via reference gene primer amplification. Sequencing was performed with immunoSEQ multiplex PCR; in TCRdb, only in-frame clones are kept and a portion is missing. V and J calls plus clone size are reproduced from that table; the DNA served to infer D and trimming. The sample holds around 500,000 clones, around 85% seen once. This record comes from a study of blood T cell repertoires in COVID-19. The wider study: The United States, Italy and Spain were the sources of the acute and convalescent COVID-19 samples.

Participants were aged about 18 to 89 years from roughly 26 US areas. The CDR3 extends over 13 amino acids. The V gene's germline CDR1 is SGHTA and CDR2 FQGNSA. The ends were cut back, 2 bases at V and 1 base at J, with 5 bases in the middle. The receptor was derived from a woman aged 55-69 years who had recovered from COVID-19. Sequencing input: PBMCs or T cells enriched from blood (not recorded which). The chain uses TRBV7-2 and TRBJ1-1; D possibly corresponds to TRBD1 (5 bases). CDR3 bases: TGTGCCAGCAGCTTACAGGGGAACACTGAAGCTTTCTTT. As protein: CASSLQGNTEAFF.